This T cell receptor beta chain stems from a study of blood T cells in healthy people across ages. The CDR3 totals 11 residues. Together with a sample-barcoded 5' primer, a J-beta primer mix was included in a second PCR lasting about 7 to 11 cycles. TCRdb reanalysed the 5' RACE reads using MiXCR and keeps one entry per CDR3 protein. This sample carries around 800,000 distinct CDR3 sequences, about half of them seen once, and the ten largest clones take roughly 18%. This TCR derives from a man older than 75 in good health. Material: blood. This sequence joins TRBV21-1 and TRBJ2-1. TRBV21-1 is a pseudogene segment. The CDR3 bases are TGTGCCGGCCCTCCCCACAATGAGCAGTTCTTC. Protein sequence: CAGPPHNEQFF.